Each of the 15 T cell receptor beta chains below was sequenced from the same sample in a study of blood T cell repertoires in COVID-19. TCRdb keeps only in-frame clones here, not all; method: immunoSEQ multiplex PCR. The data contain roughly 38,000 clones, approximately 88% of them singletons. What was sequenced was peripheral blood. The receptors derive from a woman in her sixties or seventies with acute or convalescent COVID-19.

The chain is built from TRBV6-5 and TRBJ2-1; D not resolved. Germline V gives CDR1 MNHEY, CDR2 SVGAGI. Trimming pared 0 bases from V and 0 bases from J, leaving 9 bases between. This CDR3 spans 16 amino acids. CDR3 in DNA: TGTGCCAGCAGTTACTCTCGTCCCAGCTCCTACAATGAGCAGTTCTTC. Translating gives CASSYSRPSSYNEQFF.

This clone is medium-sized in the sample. CDR3 amino acids: CAIGQANTEAFF. The CDR3 DNA sequence: TGTGCCATCGGACAGGCGAACACTGAAGCTTTCTTT. The chain joins TRBV2 to TRBJ1-1, with 7 bases identical to TRBD1. CDR1 SNHLY and CDR2 FYNNEI come from the germline V gene. This CDR3 is built from 12 residues. After removal of 10 bases from V and 1 base from J, the junction contained 3 bases not matched to a gene.

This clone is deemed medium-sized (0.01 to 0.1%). The CDR3 region has the DNA TGTGCCAGCAGCGGTGAATCAGGGCCCTATGGCTACACCTTC. Amino acid sequence: CASSGESGPYGYTF. This chain links TRBV9 with TRBJ1-2; TRBD1 might be the D (5 bases). The CDR3 length is 14 residues. CDR1 and CDR2 (germline): SGDLS, YYNGEE. V was clipped by 3 bases and J by 4 bases, with 13 bases between them.

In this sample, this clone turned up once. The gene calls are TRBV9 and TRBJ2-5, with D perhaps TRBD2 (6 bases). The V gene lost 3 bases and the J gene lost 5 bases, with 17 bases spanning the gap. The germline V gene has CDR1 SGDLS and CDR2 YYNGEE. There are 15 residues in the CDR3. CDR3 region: CASSASDYSGETQYF. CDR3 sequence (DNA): TGTGCCAGCAGCGCTTCGGACTATTCCGGGGAGACCCAGTACTTC.

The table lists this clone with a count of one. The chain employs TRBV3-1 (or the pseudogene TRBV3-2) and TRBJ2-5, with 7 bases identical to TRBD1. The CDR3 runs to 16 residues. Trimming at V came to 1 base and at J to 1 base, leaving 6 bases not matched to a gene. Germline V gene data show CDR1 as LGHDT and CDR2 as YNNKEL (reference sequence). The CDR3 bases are TGTGCCAGCAGCCAAGGTACTGGGACAGCCCAAGAGACCCAGTACTTC. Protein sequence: CASSQGTGTAQETQYF.

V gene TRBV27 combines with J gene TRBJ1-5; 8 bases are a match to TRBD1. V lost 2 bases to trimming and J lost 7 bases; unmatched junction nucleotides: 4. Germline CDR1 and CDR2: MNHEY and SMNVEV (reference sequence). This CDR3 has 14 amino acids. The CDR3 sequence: CASSLGQGGQPQHF. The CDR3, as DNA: TGTGCCAGCAGTTTAGGACAGGGTGGGCAGCCCCAGCATTTT.

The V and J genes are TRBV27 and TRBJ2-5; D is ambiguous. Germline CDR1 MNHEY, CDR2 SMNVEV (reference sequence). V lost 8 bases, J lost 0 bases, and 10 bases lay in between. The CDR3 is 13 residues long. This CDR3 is CASAQSYQETQYF. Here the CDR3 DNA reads TGTGCCAGCGCCCAGTCGTACCAAGAGACCCAGTACTTC.

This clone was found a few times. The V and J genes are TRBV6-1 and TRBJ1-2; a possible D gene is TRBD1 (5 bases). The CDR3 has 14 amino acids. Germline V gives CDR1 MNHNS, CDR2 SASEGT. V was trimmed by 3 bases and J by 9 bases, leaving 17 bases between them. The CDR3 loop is CASSDPDGGFRYTF. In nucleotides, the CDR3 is TGTGCCAGCAGTGACCCGGACGGGGGTTTTCGCTACACCTTC.

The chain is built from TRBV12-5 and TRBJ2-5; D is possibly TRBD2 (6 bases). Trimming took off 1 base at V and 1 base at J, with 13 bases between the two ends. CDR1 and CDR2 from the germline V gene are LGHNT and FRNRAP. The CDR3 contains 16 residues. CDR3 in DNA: TGTGCTAGTGGTTTGGACTCCTCGGGGGTCCAAGAGACCCAGTACTTC. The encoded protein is CASGLDSSGVQETQYF. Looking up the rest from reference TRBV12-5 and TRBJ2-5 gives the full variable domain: DARVTQTPRHKVTEMGQEVTMRCQPILGHNTVFWYRQTMMQGLELLAYFRNRAPLDDSGMPKDRFSAEMPDATLATLKIQPSEPRDSAVYFCASGLDSSGVQETQYFGPGTRLLVL.

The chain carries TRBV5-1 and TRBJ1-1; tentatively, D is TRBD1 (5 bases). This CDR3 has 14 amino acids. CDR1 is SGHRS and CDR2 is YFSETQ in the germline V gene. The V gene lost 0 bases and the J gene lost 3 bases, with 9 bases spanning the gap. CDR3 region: CASSLVGGDTEAFF. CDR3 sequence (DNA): TGCGCCAGCAGCTTGGTCGGAGGGGACACTGAAGCTTTCTTT.

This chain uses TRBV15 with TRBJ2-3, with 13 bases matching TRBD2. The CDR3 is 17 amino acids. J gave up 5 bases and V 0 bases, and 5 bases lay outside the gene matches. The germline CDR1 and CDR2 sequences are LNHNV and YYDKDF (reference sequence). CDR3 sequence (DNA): TGTGCCACCAGCAGAGAGATGGGACTAGCGGGAAGAGATACGCAGTATTTT. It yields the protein CATSREMGLAGRDTQYF.

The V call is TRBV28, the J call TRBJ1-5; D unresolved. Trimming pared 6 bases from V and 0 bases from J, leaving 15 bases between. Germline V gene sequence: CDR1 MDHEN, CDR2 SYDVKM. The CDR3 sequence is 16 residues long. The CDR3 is CASREPGGYSNQPQHF. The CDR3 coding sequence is TGTGCCAGCAGGGAACCAGGTGGCTATAGCAATCAGCCCCAGCATTTT.

The CDR3 nucleotides read TGTGCCAGCAGCCAAGTCGGGACAGGGGGTGGGTCACCCCTCCACTTT. This sequence encodes CASSQVGTGGGSPLHF. The chain employs TRBV14 and TRBJ1-6, with 11 bases fitting TRBD1. The CDR3 spans 16 residues. Looked up from germline, CDR1 is SGHDN and CDR2 is FVKESK. Unmatched junction bases numbered 6, after V lost 1 base and J lost 10 bases.

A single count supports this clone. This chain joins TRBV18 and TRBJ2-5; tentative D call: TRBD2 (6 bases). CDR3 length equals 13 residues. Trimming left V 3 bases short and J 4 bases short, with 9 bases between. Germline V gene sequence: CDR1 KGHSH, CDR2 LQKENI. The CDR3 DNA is TGTGCCAGCTCACCGGGGGGATTAGAGACCCAGTACTTC. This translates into CASSPGGLETQYF.

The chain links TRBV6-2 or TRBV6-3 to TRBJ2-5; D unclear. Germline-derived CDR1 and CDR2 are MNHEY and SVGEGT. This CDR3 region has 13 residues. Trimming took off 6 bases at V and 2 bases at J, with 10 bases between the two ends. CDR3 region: CASSPSGQETQYF. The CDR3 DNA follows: TGTGCCAGCAGCCCTTCAGGACAAGAGACCCAGTACTTC.